This T cell receptor (beta chain) was found in a study of T cell responses to AZD1222 COVID-19 vaccine. The CDR3 length is 15 residues. A word on this clone: The antigen remains unidentified.

General study results and limits: Spike-wide coverage was observed for vaccine-associated CD4 TCRs, with dominant responses at 160-218 and 743-854. Females outnumbered males among donors, who were mostly white British; clonal diversity was possibly underestimated.

Assay used: immunoSEQ multiplex PCR; TCRdb lists only in-frame clones, some missing. The sample consists of some 120,000 clones, around 90% of them appearing once. This TCR derives from an adult in good health. The gene calls are TRBV12-2 and TRBJ2-5; the DNA was not used to check the table's D call, TRBD1. TRBV12-2 is flagged as a pseudogene. The specimen comprised peripheral blood, sampled on day 0 of AZD1222 vaccination. The CDR3 spells CASRLASTGQETQYF. CDR3 coding DNA: TGTGCAAGTCGCTTAGCCTCGACAGGCCAAGAGACCCAGTACTTC.